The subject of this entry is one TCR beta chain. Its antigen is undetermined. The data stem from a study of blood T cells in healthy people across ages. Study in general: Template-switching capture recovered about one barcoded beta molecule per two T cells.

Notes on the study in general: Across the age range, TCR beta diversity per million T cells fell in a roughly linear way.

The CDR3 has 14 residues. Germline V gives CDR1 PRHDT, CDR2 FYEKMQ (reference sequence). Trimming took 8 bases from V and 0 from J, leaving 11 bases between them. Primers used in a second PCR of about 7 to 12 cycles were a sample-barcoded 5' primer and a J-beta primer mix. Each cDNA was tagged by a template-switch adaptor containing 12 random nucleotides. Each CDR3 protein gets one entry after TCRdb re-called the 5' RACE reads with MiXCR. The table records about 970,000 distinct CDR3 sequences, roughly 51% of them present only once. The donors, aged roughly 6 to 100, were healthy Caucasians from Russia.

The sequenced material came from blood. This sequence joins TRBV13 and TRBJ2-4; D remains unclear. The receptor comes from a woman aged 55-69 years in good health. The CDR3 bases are TGTGCCAGCTCATGGTATTCAGCCAAAAACATTCAGTACTTC. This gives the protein CASSWYSAKNIQYF.